One and the same sample provided the 9 T cell receptor beta chains below, sequenced in a study of blood T cell repertoires in COVID-19. Using immunoSEQ multiplex PCR, the repertoire was profiled, and TCRdb retains in-frame clones only, with some absent. The table lists around 390,000 clones, just under 90% of them singletons. The sequenced material came from PBMCs or T cells enriched from blood (not recorded which). The receptor source for this set is a woman in her forties or fifties who had recovered from COVID-19.

The chain has TRBV25-1 and TRBJ1-4; D is perhaps TRBD1 (6 bases). This CDR3 contains 15 residues. Trimming stripped 3 bases from V and 6 bases from J, with 14 bases between. Germline CDR1 and CDR2: MGHDK and SYGVNS. This CDR3 is CASSEGQGAHEKLFF. The CDR3 DNA follows: TGTGCCAGCAGTGAGGGACAAGGGGCCCATGAAAAACTGTTTTTT.

The CDR3 nucleotides read TGTGCCAGCTCACCATTGGAAACAGGGGGCAGGTATAATTCACCCCTCCACTTT. Encoded protein: CASSPLETGGRYNSPLHF. This chain links TRBV18 with TRBJ1-6, with TRBD1 matching over 9 bases. Germline V gene sequence: CDR1 KGHSH, CDR2 LQKENI. V shed 2 bases, J shed 4 bases, and the junction held 9 bases outside the gene matches. The length of the CDR3 is 18 residues.

The chain is built from TRBV7-8 and TRBJ1-1; 7 bases match TRBD1. This CDR3 has 17 residues. The germline V gene encodes CDR1 SGHVS and CDR2 FQNEAQ. The ends lost 1 base at V and 0 bases at J; junction bases unmatched: 8. This CDR3 is CASSLGQGFGMNTEAFF. The CDR3 nucleotides read TGTGCCAGCAGCTTAGGACAGGGTTTTGGCATGAACACTGAAGCTTTCTTT.

The chain links TRBV12-3 or TRBV12-4 to TRBJ1-3, with TRBD1 matching over 7 bases. The length of the CDR3 is 10 residues. V lost 4 bases and J lost 16; bases outside the gene matches: 4. This CDR3 reads CASSSGQKYF. CDR3 coding DNA: TGTGCCAGCAGTTCGGGACAGAAGTATTTT.

The CDR3 DNA reads TGTGCCACCTCCACTACTAACTATGGCTACACCTTC. Its translation is CATSTTNYGYTF. J is TRBJ1-2 and V is TRBV28; no firm D call. Trimming removed 10 bases from V and 0 bases from J, with 9 bases in between. Germline CDR1 reads MDHEN; CDR2 reads SYDVKM. The CDR3 length is 12 residues.

This rearrangement joins TRBV3-1 (or the pseudogene TRBV3-2) to TRBJ1-5; D is uncertain. There are 14 residues in the CDR3. Germline V gives CDR1 LGHDT, CDR2 YNNKEL (reference sequence). Trimming shortened V by 0 bases and J by 3 bases, and 6 bases separated the two germline ends. The CDR3 reads CASSQDRYNQPQHF. As DNA, the CDR3 is TGTGCCAGCAGCCAAGATCGGTACAATCAGCCCCAGCATTTT.

The V call is TRBV27, the J call TRBJ1-1; maybe TRBD1 (6 bases). This CDR3 comprises 15 residues. V lost 6 bases and J lost 4, with 18 bases in between. Germline V lookup: CDR1 MNHEY, CDR2 SMNVEV (reference sequence). Here the CDR3 reads CASRVQGSTRTEAFF. CDR3 coding DNA: TGTGCCAGCAGAGTACAGGGAAGTACTCGCACTGAAGCTTTCTTT.

The chain recombines TRBV24-1 with TRBJ2-2, with D maybe TRBD1 (8 bases). V lost 3 bases and J lost 6, with 13 bases in between. The germline V gene has CDR1 KGHDR and CDR2 SFDVKD. The CDR3 has 15 amino acids. The CDR3 coding sequence is TGTGCCACCAGTGATGGACAGGGAGGGGCCGGGGAGCTGTTTTTT. This translates into CATSDGQGGAGELFF.

The chain has TRBV19 and TRBJ1-2; 9 positions agree with TRBD1. Trimming took 7 bases from V and 4 from J; bases not matched to a gene: 10. CDR1 and CDR2 (germline): LNHDA, SQIVND (reference sequence). CDR3 size: 15 residues. CDR3 sequence: CASTQDRGWSYGYTF. For the CDR3, the DNA is TGTGCCAGTACCCAGGACAGGGGATGGAGCTATGGCTACACCTTC.